One sample yielded the 31 T cell receptor beta chains listed below, sequenced in a study of control samples from healthy donors and cancer patients. Assay: immunoSEQ multiplex PCR; the TCRdb copy retains only in-frame clones and omits some. Among over 10,000 clones listed, approximately 93% were seen once. Sample: PBMCs. These receptors originate from a man older than 75 with lung cancer.

The chain uses TRBV11-2 and TRBJ2-1, with D tentatively TRBD1 (6 bases). CDR3 length: 15 amino acids. V lost 5 bases to trimming and J lost 8 bases, with 19 bases between them. Germline V gene sequence: CDR1 SGHAT, CDR2 FQNNGV. The CDR3 DNA sequence: TGTGCCAGCAGCCTTAGTCTACAGGGCAGCGATGAGCAGTTCTTC. It is translated as CASSLSLQGSDEQFF.

The chain couples TRBV10-3 to TRBJ2-5, with 11 bases fitting TRBD2. V lost 8 bases to trimming and J lost 0 bases; unmatched junction nucleotides: 5. Looked up from germline, CDR1 is ENHRY and CDR2 is SYGVKD. The CDR3 length is 15 residues. CDR3 sequence: CAILRLAGYQETQYF. The DNA of the CDR3 is TGTGCCATCCTCAGACTAGCGGGGTACCAAGAGACCCAGTACTTC.

The chain links TRBV4-1 to TRBJ2-6; 8 bases line up with TRBD1. J gave up 2 bases and V 0 bases, and 9 bases lay outside the gene matches. CDR1 MGHRA and CDR2 YSYEKL come from the germline V gene. The CDR3 spans 19 residues. The CDR3 reads CASSQDRAGGATGANVLTF. The CDR3 region has the DNA TGCGCCAGCAGCCAAGATCGGGCAGGGGGCGCGACTGGGGCCAACGTCCTGACTTTC.

The gene calls are TRBV6-5 and TRBJ1-1, with 9 positions matching TRBD1. The CDR3 is 14 amino acids. The V and J ends lost 7 bases and 4 bases, in that order; junction bases with no gene match: 7. From germline, CDR1 is MNHEY and CDR2 SVGAGI. CDR3 nucleotides: TGTGCCAGCATCCGACAGGGGGAGAGCACTGAAGCTTTCTTT. It is translated as CASIRQGESTEAFF.

The chain has TRBV11-2 and TRBJ2-6; perhaps D is TRBD1 or TRBD2 (5 bases each). The CDR3 contains 17 residues. CDR1 is SGHAT and CDR2 is FQNNGV in the germline V gene. Trimming removed 3 bases from V and 0 bases from J, with 12 bases in between. The CDR3 DNA sequence: TGTGCCAGCAGCTTGAGGGCAGGGAGCTCTGGGGCCAACGTCCTGACTTTC. Encoded protein: CASSLRAGSSGANVLTF. Drawing the rest from reference TRBV11-2 and TRBJ2-6, the complete variable domain is EAGVAQSPRYKIIEKRQSVAFWCNPISGHATLYWYQQILGQGPKLLIQFQNNGVVDDSQLPKDRFSAERLKGVDSTLKIQPAKLEDSAVYLCASSLRAGSSGANVLTFGAGSRLTVL.

This chain connects TRBV5-4 to TRBJ2-1; D gene uncertain. The CDR3 covers 11 residues. Germline V lookup: CDR1 SGHNT, CDR2 YYREEE (reference sequence). V shed 4 bases and J shed 9 bases, with 8 bases lying between them. The CDR3 sequence: CASSLVGEQFF. The DNA of the CDR3 is TGTGCCAGCAGCCTCGTCGGTGAGCAGTTCTTC.

The chain is built from TRBV5-1 and TRBJ2-7; 9 nucleotides agree with TRBD1. The V segment lost 6 bases and the J segment 5 bases; nucleotides outside the gene matches: 12. The CDR3 is made up of 15 amino acids. Germline V gives CDR1 SGHRS, CDR2 YFSETQ. CDR3 amino acids: CASTLGGQGFDEQYF. DNA for the CDR3: TGCGCCAGCACCCTGGGGGGACAGGGCTTTGACGAGCAGTACTTC.

The chain is built from TRBV7-2 and TRBJ2-7, with no clear D. CDR1 is SGHTA, CDR2 FQGNSA, per germline. The CDR3 totals 11 residues. V dropped 3 bases and J dropped 3 bases, with 3 bases sitting between them. The CDR3 DNA reads as TGTGCCAGCAGCTTTAGCTACGAGCAGTACTTC. Protein: CASSFSYEQYF.

This clone was detected only once. V is TRBV11-1 and J is TRBJ2-3, with D unclear. Germline CDR1 and CDR2: SGHAT and FQDESV (reference sequence). CDR3 length equals 14 residues. The germline V and J ends were trimmed by 2 bases and 3 bases, with 9 bases remaining between them. CDR3 nucleotide sequence: TGTGCCAGCAGCTTAATTACCGGGACAGATACGCAGTATTTT. Amino acids: CASSLITGTDTQYF.

As DNA, the CDR3 is TGCAGCGTTGGAGGGGTTAGGTATGGCTACACCTTC. Translating gives CSVGGVRYGYTF. This sequence joins TRBV29-1 and TRBJ1-2; D is perhaps TRBD1 (5 bases). Germline lookup yields CDR1 SQVTM and CDR2 ANQGSEA. The CDR3 covers 12 residues. V was trimmed by 4 bases and J by 5 bases, leaving 11 bases between them. The full variable domain, its missing parts supplied by reference TRBV29-1 and TRBJ1-2, is SAVISQKPSRDICQRGTSLTIQCQVDSQVTMMFWYRQQPGQSLTLIATANQGSEATYESGFVIDKFPISRPNLTFSTLTVSNMSPEDSSIYLCSVGGVRYGYTFGSGTRLTVV.

This clone has a single count. The chain couples TRBV5-6 to TRBJ2-5; D is unresolved. Trimming took 4 bases from V and 5 from J, leaving 15 bases between them. Germline V gives CDR1 SGHDT, CDR2 YYEEEE. The CDR3 has 14 residues. The CDR3 DNA follows: TGTGCCAGCAGCCCGATCGGTAGTGGGGAGACCCAGTACTTC. Protein sequence: CASSPIGSGETQYF.

A single count supports this clone. J is TRBJ2-3 and V is TRBV19, with 7 bases identical to TRBD2. The CDR3 runs 15 residues. CDR1 and CDR2 from the germline V gene are LNHDA and SQIVND (reference sequence). V dropped 9 bases and J dropped 6; count of bases not matched to a gene: 15. This CDR3 is CASHRGTTLRDTQYF. The DNA of the CDR3 is TGTGCCAGCCACAGAGGGACTACCTTACGCGATACGCAGTATTTT.

The chain combines TRBV7-2 with TRBJ2-7; TRBD1 matches 7 bases. The CDR3 totals 13 residues. V shed 5 bases, J shed 7 bases, and the junction held 8 bases outside the gene matches. Germline lookup yields CDR1 SGHTA and CDR2 FQGNSA. For the CDR3, the DNA is TGTGCCAGCAGCCCTGACAGGGAGAGGGAGCAGTACTTC. Translating gives CASSPDREREQYF.

The chain combines TRBV7-9 with TRBJ1-1; D might be TRBD1 (5 bases). Germline CDR1 is SEHNR and CDR2 is FQNEAQ (reference sequence). The CDR3 is 16 amino acids. V was pared by 0 bases and J by 1 base, with 12 bases between. This chain's CDR3 is CASSLARGGANTEAFF. Written as DNA, the CDR3 is TGTGCCAGCAGCTTAGCGAGGGGCGGGGCGAACACTGAAGCTTTCTTT.

The J gene is TRBJ1-2, the V gene TRBV5-1; 8 bases map to TRBD1. Germline CDR1 is SGHRS and CDR2 is YFSETQ. Trimming removed 2 bases from V and 11 bases from J; junction bases left unmatched: 8. This CDR3 contains 13 residues. The CDR3 DNA reads TGCGCCAGCAGCTTAGGACAGGGAGGAGAATACACCTTC. Translation: CASSLGQGGEYTF. The entire variable domain, with the rest obtained from reference TRBV5-1 and TRBJ1-2, is as follows: KAGVTQTPRYLIKTRGQQVTLSCSPISGHRSVSWYQQTPGQGLQFLFEYFSETQRNKGNFPGRFSGRQFSNSRSEMNVSTLELGDSALYLCASSLGQGGEYTFGSGTRLTVV.

Worth noting for this clone: This CDR3 is also generated by other DNA sequences in the sample. This rearrangement joins TRBV4-3 to TRBJ2-5; TRBD2 aligns across 8 bases. Germline trimming cut 0 bases from V and 5 bases from J; bases unmatched to any gene: 8. Germline V gives CDR1 LGHNA, CDR2 YSLEER. This CDR3 spans 16 amino acids. The CDR3 protein is CASSQDRRGGGETQYF. The CDR3 region has the DNA TGCGCCAGCAGCCAAGATCGTCGGGGGGGCGGGGAGACCCAGTACTTC.

This chain links TRBV6-2 or TRBV6-3 with TRBJ2-2; TRBD1 matches at 10 bases. This CDR3 comprises 20 residues. Germline V gene lookup returns CDR1 MNHEY and CDR2 SVGEGT. J gave up 4 bases and V 4 bases, and 18 bases lay outside the gene matches. This chain's CDR3 is CASSSLSSRDRGLFTGELFF. The DNA of the CDR3 is TGTGCCAGCAGTTCCCTATCGTCCCGGGACAGGGGCCTGTTCACCGGGGAGCTGTTTTTT.

This clone was observed a single time. The DNA for the CDR3 is TGTGCCACCAGCAGAGATTCAACGGGAGATGGCTACACCTTC. Translation: CATSRDSTGDGYTF. The rearrangement joins TRBV15 to TRBJ1-2; D is unresolved. The germline CDR1 and CDR2 sequences are LNHNV and YYDKDF (reference sequence). V was clipped by 0 bases and J by 6 bases, with 11 bases between them. The CDR3 loop spans 14 amino acids.

V usage is TRBV19 and J usage is TRBJ2-5; maybe TRBD1 (5 bases). Trimming left V 4 bases short and J 2 bases short, with 8 bases between. The CDR3 totals 13 residues. Per the germline V gene, CDR1 is LNHDA and CDR2 is SQIVND (reference sequence). The CDR3 DNA reads as TGTGCCAGTAGTAGACAGTTGCAAGAGACCCAGTACTTC. Protein sequence: CASSRQLQETQYF.

The chain is built from TRBV18 and TRBJ1-1, with D possibly matching TRBD1 (5 bases). Trimming cost V 8 bases and J 6 bases, with 19 bases left between them. The CDR3 spans 14 residues. Germline values: CDR1 KGHSH, CDR2 LQKENI. The CDR3 DNA reads TGTGCCAGCCATCGGGGGGACGGGTTTGCTGAAGCTTTCTTT. Its translation is CASHRGDGFAEAFF.

V usage is TRBV7-9 and J usage is TRBJ2-5, with D uncertain. V was trimmed by 0 bases and J by 0 bases, leaving 5 bases between them. In germline, CDR1 is SEHNR, CDR2 FQNEAQ (reference sequence). CDR3 length equals 14 residues. CDR3 bases: TGTGCCAGCAGCTTAGCAACTCACCAAGAGACCCAGTACTTC. Its protein product is CASSLATHQETQYF.

The rearrangement uses TRBV9 and TRBJ1-6, with TRBD1 matching 11 bases. This CDR3 is 17 amino acids long. V lost 3 bases to trimming and J lost 13 bases; unmatched junction nucleotides: 15. Germline CDR1 and CDR2: SGDLS and YYNGEE. CDR3 bases: TGTGCCAGCAGCGCCTCGGACCCCGGGACAGGGGGGGATCCCCTCCACTTT. Its translation is CASSASDPGTGGDPLHF. The entire variable domain, with the rest obtained from reference TRBV9 and TRBJ1-6, is as follows: DSGVTQTPKHLITATGQRVTLRCSPRSGDLSVYWYQQSLDQGLQFLIQYYNGEERAKGNILERFSAQQFPDLHSELNLSSLELGDSALYFCASSASDPGTGGDPLHFGNGTRLTVT.

The rearrangement joins TRBV29-1 to TRBJ1-1; D may be TRBD1 (6 bases). The CDR3 covers 15 residues. Germline-derived CDR1 and CDR2 are SQVTM and ANQGSEA. Trimming took off 5 bases at V and 1 base at J, with 17 bases between the two ends. CDR3: CSVMGARNENTEAFF. The CDR3 DNA follows: TGCAGCGTTATGGGGGCAAGGAATGAGAACACTGAAGCTTTCTTT.

V gene TRBV6-2 or TRBV6-3 combines with J gene TRBJ2-4; TRBD2 agrees at 9 bases. CDR1 and CDR2 (germline): MNHEY, SVGEGT. The CDR3 sequence is 20 residues long. Unmatched junction bases numbered 17, after V lost 2 bases and J lost 3 bases. The CDR3 here is CASSYRPGLAEGGYKNIQYF. The CDR3 nucleotides read TGTGCCAGCAGTTACCGACCGGGACTAGCAGAGGGGGGGTACAAAAACATTCAGTACTTC.

The chain uses TRBV10-3 and TRBJ2-1; 8 bases fit TRBD2. V lost 2 bases and J lost 2; bases outside the gene matches: 11. The CDR3 length is 18 residues. CDR1 and CDR2 (germline): ENHRY, SYGVKD. The CDR3 coding sequence is TGTGCCATCAGTGAGATAGGGCCCGCGGGGGGACCCTACAATGAGCAGTTCTTC. Translation gives CAISEIGPAGGPYNEQFF.

This clone was counted between two and nine times. CDR3 nucleotide sequence: TGCAGCATAGCCGGGGCCAGAAACACCATATATTTT. Translated: CSIAGARNTIYF. The chain recombines TRBV29-1 with TRBJ1-3, with D maybe TRBD1 (5 bases). Germline-derived CDR1 and CDR2 are SQVTM and ANQGSEA. The V and J ends lost 8 bases and 5 bases respectively, with 13 bases between them. This CDR3 is built from 12 residues.

The chain is built from TRBV21-1 and TRBJ2-7; TRBD1, as called in the table, went unchecked against the DNA. TRBV21-1 is given as a pseudogene. There are 17 residues in the CDR3. The CDR3 coding sequence is TGTGCCAGCAGCAGGTACCTCATAGACATCACCTCCTACGAGCAGTACTTC. Its protein is CASSRYLIDITSYEQYF.

The V gene is TRBV4-2, the J gene TRBJ2-7, with D tentatively TRBD2 (5 bases). This CDR3 has 14 residues. Germline V gene sequence: CDR1 LGHNA, CDR2 YNFKEQ. V lost 4 bases and J lost 4, with 14 bases in between. The CDR3 nucleotides read TGTGCCAGCAGCCCCGGGAAGGGCCCATACGAGCAGTACTTC. It yields the protein CASSPGKGPYEQYF.

This chain connects TRBV5-1 to TRBJ1-1, with 11 bases identical to TRBD1. This CDR3 is 17 amino acids long. The V gene's germline CDR1 is SGHRS and CDR2 YFSETQ. Trimming cost V 0 bases and J 0 bases; bases outside gene matches: 4. The CDR3 region has the DNA TGCGCCAGCAGCTTGGGGACAGGGGGCGCAGTGAACACTGAAGCTTTCTTT. Amino acid sequence: CASSLGTGGAVNTEAFF.

The chain couples TRBV29-1 to TRBJ2-7, with TRBD1 matching 7 bases. Germline CDR1 and CDR2: SQVTM and ANQGSEA. The CDR3 has 13 amino acids. V lost 4 bases and J lost 2; bases outside the gene matches: 5. In nucleotides, the CDR3 is TGCAGCGTTGGGACAGGATCAACCTACGAGCAGTACTTC. It codes for CSVGTGSTYEQYF.

The rearrangement links TRBV5-4 to TRBJ1-1; D remains ambiguous. The CDR3 sequence is 14 residues long. Germline V gene lookup returns CDR1 SGHNT and CDR2 YYREEE (reference sequence). V was pared by 5 bases and J by 1 base, with 12 bases between. Written as DNA, the CDR3 is TGTGCCAGCAGTCCCCCCACGCCGAACACTGAAGCTTTCTTT. It yields the protein CASSPPTPNTEAFF.